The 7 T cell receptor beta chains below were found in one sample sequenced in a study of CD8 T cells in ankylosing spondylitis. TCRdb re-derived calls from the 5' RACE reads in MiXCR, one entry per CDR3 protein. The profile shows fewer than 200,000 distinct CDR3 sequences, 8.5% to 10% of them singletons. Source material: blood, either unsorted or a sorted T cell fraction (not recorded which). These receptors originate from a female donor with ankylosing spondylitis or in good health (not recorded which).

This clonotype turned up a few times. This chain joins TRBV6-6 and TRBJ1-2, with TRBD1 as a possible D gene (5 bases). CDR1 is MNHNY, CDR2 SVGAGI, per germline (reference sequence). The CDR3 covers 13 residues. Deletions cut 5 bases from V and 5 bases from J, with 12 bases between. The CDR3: CASSPGGRYGYTF. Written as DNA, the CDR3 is TGTGCCAGCAGTCCCGGGGGAAGGTATGGCTACACCTTC.

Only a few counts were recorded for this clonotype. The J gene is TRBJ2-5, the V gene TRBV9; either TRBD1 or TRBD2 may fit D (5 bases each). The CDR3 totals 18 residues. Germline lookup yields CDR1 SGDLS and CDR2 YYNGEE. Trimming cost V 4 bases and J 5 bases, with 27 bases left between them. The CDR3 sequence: CASSSHRRDGYDRETQYF. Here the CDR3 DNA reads TGTGCCAGCAGCTCCCACCGAAGGGACGGCTATGATAGGGAGACCCAGTACTTC.

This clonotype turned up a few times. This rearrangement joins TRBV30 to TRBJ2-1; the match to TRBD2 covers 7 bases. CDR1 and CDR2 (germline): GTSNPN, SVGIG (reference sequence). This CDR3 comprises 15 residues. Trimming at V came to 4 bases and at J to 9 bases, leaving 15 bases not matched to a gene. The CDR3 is CAWTNGGEILGEQFF. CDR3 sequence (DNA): TGTGCCTGGACGAATGGGGGGGAGATCCTCGGTGAGCAGTTCTTC.

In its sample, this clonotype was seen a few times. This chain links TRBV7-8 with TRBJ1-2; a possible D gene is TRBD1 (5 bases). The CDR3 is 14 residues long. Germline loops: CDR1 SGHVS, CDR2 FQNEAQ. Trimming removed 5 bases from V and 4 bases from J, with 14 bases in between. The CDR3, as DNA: TGTGCCAGCAGCCGAGCAGGGATTTCCTATGGCTACACCTTC. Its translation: CASSRAGISYGYTF.

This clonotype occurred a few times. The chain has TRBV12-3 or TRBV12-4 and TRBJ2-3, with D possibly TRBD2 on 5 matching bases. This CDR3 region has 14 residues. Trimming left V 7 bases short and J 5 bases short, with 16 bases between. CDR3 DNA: TGTGCCAGCAATACCCTTTCTGAGGGAGATACGCAGTATTTT. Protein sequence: CASNTLSEGDTQYF.

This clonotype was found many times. Here the CDR3 DNA reads TGTGCCACCCTCACGGGGGACGATTACAATGAGCAGTTCTTC. This sequence encodes CATLTGDDYNEQFF. This chain connects TRBV6-2 or TRBV6-3 to TRBJ2-1; tentative D call: TRBD2 (6 bases). This CDR3 comprises 14 residues. Trimming took off 10 bases at V and 4 bases at J, with 17 bases between the two ends. Germline V CDR1 and CDR2: MNHEY, SVGEGT.

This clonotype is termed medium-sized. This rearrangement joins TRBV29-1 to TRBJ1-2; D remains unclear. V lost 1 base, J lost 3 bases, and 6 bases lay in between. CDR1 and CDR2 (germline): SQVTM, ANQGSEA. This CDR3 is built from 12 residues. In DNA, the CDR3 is TGCAGCGTTGAAGGGGTAGACTATGGCTACACCTTC. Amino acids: CSVEGVDYGYTF.